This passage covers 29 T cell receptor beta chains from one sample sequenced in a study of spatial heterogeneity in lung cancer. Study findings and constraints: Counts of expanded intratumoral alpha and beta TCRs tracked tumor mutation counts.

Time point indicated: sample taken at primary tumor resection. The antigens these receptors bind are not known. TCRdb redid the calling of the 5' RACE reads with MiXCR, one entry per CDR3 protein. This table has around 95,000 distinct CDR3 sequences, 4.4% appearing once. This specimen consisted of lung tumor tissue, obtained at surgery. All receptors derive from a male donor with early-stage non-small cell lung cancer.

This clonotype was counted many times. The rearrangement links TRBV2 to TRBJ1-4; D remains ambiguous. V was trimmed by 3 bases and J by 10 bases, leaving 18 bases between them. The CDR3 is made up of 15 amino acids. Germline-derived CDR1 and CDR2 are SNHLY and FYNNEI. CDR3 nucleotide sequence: TGTGCCAGCAGTGAGGGGTTCTACCTTAGAGGAAAACTGTTTTTT. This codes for CASSEGFYLRGKLFF.

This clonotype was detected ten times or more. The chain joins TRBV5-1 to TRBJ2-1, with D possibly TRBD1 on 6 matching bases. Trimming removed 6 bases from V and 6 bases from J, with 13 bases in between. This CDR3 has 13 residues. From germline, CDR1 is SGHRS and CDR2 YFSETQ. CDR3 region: CASNRDTSNEQFF. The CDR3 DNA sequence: TGCGCCAGCAACCGGGACACCTCCAATGAGCAGTTCTTC.

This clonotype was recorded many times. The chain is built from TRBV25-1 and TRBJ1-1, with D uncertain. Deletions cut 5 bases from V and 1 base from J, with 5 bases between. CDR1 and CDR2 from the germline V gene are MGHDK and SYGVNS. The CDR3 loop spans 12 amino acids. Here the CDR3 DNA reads TGTGCCAGCAGTACTGAGAACACTGAAGCTTTCTTT. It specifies CASSTENTEAFF.

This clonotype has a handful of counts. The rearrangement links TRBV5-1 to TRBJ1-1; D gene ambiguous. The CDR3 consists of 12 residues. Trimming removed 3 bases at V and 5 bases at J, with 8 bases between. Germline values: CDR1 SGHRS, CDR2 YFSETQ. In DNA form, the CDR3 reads TGCGCCAGCAGCTCCTCGAGGACTGAAGCTTTCTTT. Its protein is CASSSSRTEAFF.

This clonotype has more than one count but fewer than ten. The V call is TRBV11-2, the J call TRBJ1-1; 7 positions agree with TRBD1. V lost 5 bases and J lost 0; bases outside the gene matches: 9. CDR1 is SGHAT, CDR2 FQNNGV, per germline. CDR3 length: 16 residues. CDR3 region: CASSRWTGRMNTEAFF. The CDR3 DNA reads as TGTGCCAGCAGCCGATGGACAGGACGTATGAACACTGAAGCTTTCTTT.

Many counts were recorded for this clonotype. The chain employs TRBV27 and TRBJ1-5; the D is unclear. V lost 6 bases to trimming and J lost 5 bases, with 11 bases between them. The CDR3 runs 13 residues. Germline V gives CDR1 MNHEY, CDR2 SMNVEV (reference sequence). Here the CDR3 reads CASSSTGYQPQHF. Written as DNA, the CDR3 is TGTGCCAGCAGCTCGACCGGGTATCAGCCCCAGCATTTT.

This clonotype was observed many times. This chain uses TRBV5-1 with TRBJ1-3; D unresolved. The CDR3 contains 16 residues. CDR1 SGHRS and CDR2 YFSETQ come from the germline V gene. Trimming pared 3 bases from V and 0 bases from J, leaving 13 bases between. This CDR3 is CASSSGRVTSGNTIYF. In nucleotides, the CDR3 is TGCGCCAGCAGCTCGGGGAGGGTTACCTCTGGAAACACCATATATTTT.

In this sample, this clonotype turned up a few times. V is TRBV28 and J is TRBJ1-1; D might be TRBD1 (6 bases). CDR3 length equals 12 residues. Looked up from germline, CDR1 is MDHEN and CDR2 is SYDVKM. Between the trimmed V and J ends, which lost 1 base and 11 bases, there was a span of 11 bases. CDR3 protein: CASSLSQGPAFF. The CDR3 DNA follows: TGTGCCAGCAGTTTATCACAGGGACCGGCTTTCTTT.

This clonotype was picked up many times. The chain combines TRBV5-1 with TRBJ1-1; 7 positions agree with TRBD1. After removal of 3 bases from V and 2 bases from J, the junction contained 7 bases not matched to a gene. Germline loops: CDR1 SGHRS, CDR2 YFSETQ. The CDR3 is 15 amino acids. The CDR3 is CASSSRTGANTEAFF. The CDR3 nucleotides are TGCGCCAGCAGCTCACGGACAGGAGCAAACACTGAAGCTTTCTTT.

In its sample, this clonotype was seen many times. CDR3 amino acids: CASSYPLKGASTDTQYF. The CDR3 DNA is TGTGCCAGCAGTTACCCCCTTAAGGGGGCGAGTACAGATACGCAGTATTTT. V usage is TRBV6-6 and J usage is TRBJ2-3; TRBD1 agrees at 7 bases. Trimming took 2 bases from V and 3 from J; bases not matched to a gene: 11. CDR1 is MNHNY and CDR2 is SVGAGI in the germline V gene (reference sequence). CDR3 size: 17 residues.

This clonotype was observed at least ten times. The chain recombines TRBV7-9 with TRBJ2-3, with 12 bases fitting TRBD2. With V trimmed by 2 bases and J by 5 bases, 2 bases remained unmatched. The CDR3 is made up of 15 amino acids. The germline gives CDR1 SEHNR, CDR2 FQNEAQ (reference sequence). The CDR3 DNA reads TGTGCCAGCAGCTTATCGACTAGCGGGGGAGATACGCAGTATTTT. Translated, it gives CASSLSTSGGDTQYF.

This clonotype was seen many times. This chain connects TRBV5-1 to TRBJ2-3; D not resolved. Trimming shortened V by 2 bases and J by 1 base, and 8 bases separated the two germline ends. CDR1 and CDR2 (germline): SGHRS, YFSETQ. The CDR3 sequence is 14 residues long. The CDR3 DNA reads TGCGCCAGCAGCTTTGTTGGCCGCACAGATACGCAGTATTTT. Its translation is CASSFVGRTDTQYF.

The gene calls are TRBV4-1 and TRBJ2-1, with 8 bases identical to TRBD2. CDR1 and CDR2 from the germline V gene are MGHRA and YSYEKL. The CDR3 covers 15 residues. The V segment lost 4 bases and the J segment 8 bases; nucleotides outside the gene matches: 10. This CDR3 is CASSPPSGSVDEQFF. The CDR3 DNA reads TGCGCCAGCAGCCCCCCGAGCGGGAGTGTAGATGAGCAGTTCTTC.

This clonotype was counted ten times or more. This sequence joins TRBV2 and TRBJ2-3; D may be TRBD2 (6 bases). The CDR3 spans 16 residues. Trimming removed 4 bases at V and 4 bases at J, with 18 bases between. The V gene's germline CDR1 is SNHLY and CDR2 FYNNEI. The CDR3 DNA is TGTGCCAGCAGTGGTGGCGGGACCTCCTATGCAGATACGCAGTATTTT. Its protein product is CASSGGGTSYADTQYF. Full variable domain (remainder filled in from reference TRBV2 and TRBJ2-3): EPEVTQTPSHQVTQMGQEVILRCVPISNHLYFYWYRQILGQKVEFLVSFYNNEISEKSEIFDDQFSVERPDGSNFTLKIRSTKLEDSAMYFCASSGGGTSYADTQYFGPGTRLTVL.

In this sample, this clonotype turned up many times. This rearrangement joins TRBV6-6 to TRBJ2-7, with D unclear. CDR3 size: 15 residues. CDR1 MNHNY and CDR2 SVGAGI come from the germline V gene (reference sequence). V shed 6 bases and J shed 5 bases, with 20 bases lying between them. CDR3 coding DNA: TGTGCCAGCAGCTCCTCCGGCCCGGGTTTCGACGAGCAGTACTTC. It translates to CASSSSGPGFDEQYF.

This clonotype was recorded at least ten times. CDR3 in DNA: TGTGCCAGCAGCTTCGCGACGCCGGACAGGAATGTTTTCTTT. It is translated as CASSFATPDRNVFF. This chain uses TRBV3-1 with TRBJ1-1; 7 nucleotides line up with TRBD1. Germline V gives CDR1 LGHDT, CDR2 YNNKEL (reference sequence). Trimming took 5 bases from V and 13 from J; bases not matched to a gene: 16. CDR3 size: 14 residues.

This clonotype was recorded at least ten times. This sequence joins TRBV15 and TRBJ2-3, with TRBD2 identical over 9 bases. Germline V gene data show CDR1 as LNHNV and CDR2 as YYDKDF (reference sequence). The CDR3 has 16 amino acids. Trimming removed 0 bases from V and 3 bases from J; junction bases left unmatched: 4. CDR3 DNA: TGTGCCACCAGCAGAGAGCCAGCGGGAGGAACAGATACGCAGTATTTT. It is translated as CATSREPAGGTDTQYF.

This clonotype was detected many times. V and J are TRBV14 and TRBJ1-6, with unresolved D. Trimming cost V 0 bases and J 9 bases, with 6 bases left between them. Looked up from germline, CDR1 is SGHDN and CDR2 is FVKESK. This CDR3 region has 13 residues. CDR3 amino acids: CASSQEGLSPLHF. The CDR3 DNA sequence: TGTGCCAGCAGCCAAGAGGGTCTTTCACCCCTCCACTTT. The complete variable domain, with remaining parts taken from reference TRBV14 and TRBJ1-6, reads EAGVTQFPSHSVIEKGQTVTLRCDPISGHDNLYWYRRVMGKEIKFLLHFVKESKQDESGMPNNRFLAERTGGTYSTLKVQPAELEDSGVYFCASSQEGLSPLHFGNGTRLTVT.

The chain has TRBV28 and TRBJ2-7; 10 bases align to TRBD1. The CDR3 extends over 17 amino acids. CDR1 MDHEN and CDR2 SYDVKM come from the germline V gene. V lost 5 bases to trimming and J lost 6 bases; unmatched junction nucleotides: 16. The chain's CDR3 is CASSPLPLGTGVGEQYF. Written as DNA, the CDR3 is TGTGCCAGCAGTCCGCTCCCCCTTGGGACAGGGGTGGGCGAGCAGTACTTC.

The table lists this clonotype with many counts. As DNA, the CDR3 is TGCGCCAGCAGCTCTGGGACTAGCGGGAGTCGCGATACGCAGTATTTT. It yields the protein CASSSGTSGSRDTQYF. The chain is built from TRBV5-1 and TRBJ2-3; 14 bases map to TRBD2. The CDR3 sequence is 16 residues long. Per the germline V gene, CDR1 is SGHRS and CDR2 is YFSETQ. The V segment lost 3 bases and the J segment 6 bases; nucleotides outside the gene matches: 6.

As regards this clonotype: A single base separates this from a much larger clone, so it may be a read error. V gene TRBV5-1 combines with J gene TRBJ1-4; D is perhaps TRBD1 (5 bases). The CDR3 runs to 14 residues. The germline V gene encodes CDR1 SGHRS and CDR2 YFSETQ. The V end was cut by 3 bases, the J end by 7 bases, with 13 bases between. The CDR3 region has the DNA TGCGCCAGCAGCTCGGACAAGAGGGGTGAAAAACTGTTTTTT. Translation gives CASSSDKRGEKLFF.

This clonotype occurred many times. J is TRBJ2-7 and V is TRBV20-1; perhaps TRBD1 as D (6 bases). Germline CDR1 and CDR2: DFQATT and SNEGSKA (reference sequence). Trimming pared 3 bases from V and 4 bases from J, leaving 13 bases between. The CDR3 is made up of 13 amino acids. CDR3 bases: TGCAGTGCTAGTGTTGTCAGGGGTTACGAGCAGTACTTC. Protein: CSASVVRGYEQYF.

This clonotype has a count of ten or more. CDR3 in amino acids: CASSSSGNADTQYF. The CDR3, as DNA: TGTGCCAGCAGCTCTAGCGGGAATGCAGATACGCAGTATTTT. V is TRBV11-3 and J is TRBJ2-3; 9 nucleotides agree with TRBD2. The J segment lost 4 bases and the V segment lost 4 bases, leaving 3 bases of the junction unmatched. Germline V gene lookup returns CDR1 SGHNT and CDR2 YENEEA. CDR3 size: 14 residues.

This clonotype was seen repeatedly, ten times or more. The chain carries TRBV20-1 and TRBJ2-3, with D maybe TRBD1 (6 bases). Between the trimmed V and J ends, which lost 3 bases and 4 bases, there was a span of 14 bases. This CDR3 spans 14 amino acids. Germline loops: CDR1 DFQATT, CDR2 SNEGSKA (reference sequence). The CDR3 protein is CSARRGFLPDTQYF. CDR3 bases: TGCAGTGCTAGGAGGGGGTTTTTACCAGATACGCAGTATTTT.

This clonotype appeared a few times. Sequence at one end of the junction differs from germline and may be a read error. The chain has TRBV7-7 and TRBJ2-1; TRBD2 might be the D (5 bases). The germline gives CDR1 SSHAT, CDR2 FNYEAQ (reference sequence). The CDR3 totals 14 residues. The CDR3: CASSRSGVDNEQFF. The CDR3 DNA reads TGTGCTAGCAGCCGTTCCGGGGTCGACAATGAGCAGTTCTTC.

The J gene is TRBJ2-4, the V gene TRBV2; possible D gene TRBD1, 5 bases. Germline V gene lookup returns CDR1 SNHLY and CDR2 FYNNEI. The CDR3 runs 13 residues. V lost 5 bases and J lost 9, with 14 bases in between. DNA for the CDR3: TGTGCCAGCAGTTTGGCAGGGTACACCATTCAGTACTTC. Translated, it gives CASSLAGYTIQYF.

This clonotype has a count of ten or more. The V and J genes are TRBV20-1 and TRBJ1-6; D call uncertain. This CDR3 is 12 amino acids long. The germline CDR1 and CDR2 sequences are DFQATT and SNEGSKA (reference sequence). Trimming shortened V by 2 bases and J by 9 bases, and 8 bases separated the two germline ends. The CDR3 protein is CSARPPGSPLHF. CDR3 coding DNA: TGCAGTGCTAGACCCCCCGGTTCACCCCTCCACTTT.

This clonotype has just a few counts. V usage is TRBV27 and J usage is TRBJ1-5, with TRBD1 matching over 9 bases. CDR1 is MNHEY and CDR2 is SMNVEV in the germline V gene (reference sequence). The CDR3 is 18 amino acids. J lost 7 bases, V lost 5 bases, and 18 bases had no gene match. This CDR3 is CASSPLRTLTGGGQPQHF. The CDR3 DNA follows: TGTGCCAGCAGTCCACTCCGAACGCTGACAGGGGGAGGGCAGCCCCAGCATTTT.

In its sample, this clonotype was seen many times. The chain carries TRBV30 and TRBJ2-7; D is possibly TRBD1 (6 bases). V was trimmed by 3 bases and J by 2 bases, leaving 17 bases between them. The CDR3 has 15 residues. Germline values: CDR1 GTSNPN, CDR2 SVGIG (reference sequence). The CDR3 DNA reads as TGTGCCTGGAGCACAGGGCATCAGATAACCTACGAGCAGTACTTC. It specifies CAWSTGHQITYEQYF. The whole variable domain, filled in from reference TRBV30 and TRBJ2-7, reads SQTIHQWPATLVQPVGSPLSLECTVEGTSNPNLYWYRQAAGRGLQLLFYSVGIGQISSEVPQNLSASRPQDRQFILSSKKLLLSDSGFYLCAWSTGHQITYEQYFGPGTRLTVT.